This TCR beta chain came from a study of technical replicates of blood from a few donors. Trimming took off 1 base at V and 1 base at J, with 8 bases between the two ends. The germline CDR1 and CDR2 sequences are LNHDA and SQIVND (reference sequence). CDR3 size: 14 residues. This table comes from immunoSEQ multiplex PCR, and its TCRdb copy is limited to in-frame clones, with some not included. The sample shows around 50,000 clones, 90% to 97% of them seen only once. The source material was T cells isolated from PBMCs. This TCR derives from a human donor in good health. The chain uses TRBV19 and TRBJ2-7, with D unresolved. Written as DNA, the CDR3 is TGTGCCAGTAGTATAGCGGGTGGATCCTACGAGCAGTACTTC. It codes for CASSIAGGSYEQYF.